A selection of T cell receptor beta chains follows, all from one sample in a study of blood T cell repertoires in COVID-19. Assay: immunoSEQ multiplex PCR; the TCRdb copy retains only in-frame clones and omits some. The sample consists of roughly 59,000 clones, roughly four fifths of them appearing once. Sequencing used peripheral blood. Receptor source: a woman older than 75 with acute or convalescent COVID-19. Each CDR3 is given with its conserved first and last residue. The D gene is left open where the match is weak. Size is omitted from some rows. Given values are once, few, many or a class for expanded clones.

once NA TRBJ2-5 TRBV25-1 CASSEPPVETQYF TGTGCCAGCAGTGAGCCTCCGGTGGAGACCCAGTACTTC
NA TRBD2 TRBJ2-7 TRBV3-1/TRBV3-2 CASSLLAGAQSEQYF TGTGCCAGCAGCCTACTAGCGGGAGCCCAAAGCGAGCAGTACTTC
NA NA TRBJ1-1 TRBV5-1 CASSSSGQTNTEAFF TGCGCCAGCAGCTCTTCCGGACAGACGAACACTGAAGCTTTCTTT
NA TRBD1 TRBJ2-7 TRBV5-1 CASSPGTGLYEQYF TGCGCCAGCAGCCCAGGGACAGGGCTCTACGAGCAGTACTTC
NA NA TRBJ1-5 TRBV6-6 CASSYAAGRNQPQHF TGTGCCAGCAGTTACGCAGCGGGGCGAAATCAGCCCCAGCATTTT
once NA TRBJ1-1 TRBV7-9 CASSLASMGGPTEAFF TGTGCCAGCAGCTTAGCGTCGATGGGGGGACCCACTGAAGCTTTCTTT
NA TRBD2 TRBJ2-2 TRBV11-2 CASSLFSGRALGLFF TGTGCCAGCAGCTTATTTTCAGGGAGGGCCCTCGGGCTGTTTTTT
NA NA TRBJ2-1 TRBV7-2 CASRPLSSYNEQFF TGTGCCAGCAGACCCCTAAGCTCCTACAATGAGCAGTTCTTC
NA TRBD1 TRBJ2-7 TRBV19 CASSIGAGGSYEQYF TGTGCCAGTAGTATAGGGGCAGGGGGCTCCTACGAGCAGTACTTC
NA NA TRBJ2-7 TRBV28 CASSPATVPYEQYF TGTGCCAGCAGTCCAGCGACAGTGCCCTACGAGCAGTACTTC
NA NA TRBJ1-6 TRBV14 CASSQDFTGNSPLHF TGTGCCAGCAGCCAAGATTTTACGGGGAATTCACCCCTCCACTTT
NA NA TRBJ2-5 TRBV6-5 CASSYPGRETQYF TGTGCCAGCAGTTACCCAGGGCGAGAGACCCAGTACTTC
NA NA TRBJ1-5 TRBV5-4 CASSLAPGGNQPQHF TGTGCCAGCAGCTTGGCCCCAGGGGGCAATCAGCCCCAGCATTTT
once NA TRBJ1-4 TRBV13 CASSPRNGKLFF TGTGCCAGCAGCCCACGAAACGGAAAACTGTTTTTT
NA TRBD1 TRBJ2-7 TRBV5-1 CASSNNPGQTYEQYF TGCGCCAGCAGCAATAATCCGGGACAGACCTACGAGCAGTACTTC
NA NA TRBJ1-2 TRBV29-1 CSVPRGRESYTF TGCAGCGTTCCGAGGGGGAGGGAAAGCTACACCTTC
NA TRBD1 TRBJ2-5 TRBV19 CASRGPGGLETQYF TGTGCCAGTAGGGGACCAGGGGGATTGGAGACCCAGTACTTC
NA NA TRBJ1-2 TRBV21-1 CASSLDRGGLNYGYTF TGTGCCAGCAGCCTCGACAGGGGGGGCCTTAACTATGGCTACACCTTC
NA NA TRBJ1-1 TRBV9 CASSVGTVNTEAFF TGTGCCAGCAGCGTAGGAACTGTGAACACTGAAGCTTTCTTT
NA NA TRBJ2-1 TRBV7-9 CASSSPTRWEQFF TGTGCCAGCAGCTCCCCGACCAGGTGGGAGCAGTTCTTC
NA TRBD1 TRBJ1-2 TRBV5-4 CASSSRDLYRGGYTF TGTGCCAGCAGCTCCCGCGATTTATACAGGGGGGGCTACACCTTC
NA NA TRBJ2-5 TRBV6-1 CASSDLQETQYF TGTGCCAGCAGTGATCTGCAAGAGACCCAGTACTTC
NA NA TRBJ1-2 TRBV23-1 CASSQPGKIYGYTF TGCGCCAGCAGTCAACCGGGGAAGATCTATGGCTACACCTTC
NA NA TRBJ2-2 TRBV27 CASSWTHTGELFF TGTGCCAGCAGTTGGACACACACCGGGGAGCTGTTTTTT
NA NA TRBJ1-4 TRBV7-8 CASSGEYRAREKLFF TGTGCCAGCAGCGGGGAGTACAGGGCACGTGAAAAACTGTTTTTT
NA NA TRBJ1-2 TRBV4-3 CASSPNQGFYGYTF TGCGCCAGCAGCCCGAATCAGGGGTTCTATGGCTACACCTTC
once TRBD1 TRBJ2-1 TRBV10-3 CAISGTGSNNEQFF TGTGCCATCAGTGGGACAGGGTCTAACAATGAGCAGTTCTTC
once TRBD1 TRBJ1-6 TRBV7-2 CASSLAWGQGSSYNSPLHF TGTGCCAGCAGCTTAGCTTGGGGACAGGGGAGCTCCTATAATTCACCCCTCCACTTT
few TRBD1 TRBJ1-2 TRBV3-1/TRBV3-2 CASSQVLTGGGYTF TGTGCCAGCAGCCAAGTGTTGACAGGGGGGGGCTACACCTTC
NA NA TRBJ1-2 TRBV19 CASRSRGGGYGYTF TGTGCCAGTCGATCCCGGGGAGGAGGCTATGGCTACACCTTC
few NA TRBJ1-3 TRBV6-6 CASRGASSGNTIYF TGTGCCAGCAGGGGGGCTAGCTCTGGAAACACCATATATTTT
NA TRBD1 TRBJ1-1 TRBV7-3 CASSEGQGIVGTEAFF TGTGCCAGCAGCGAGGGACAGGGAATAGTAGGGACTGAAGCTTTCTTT
NA TRBD1 TRBJ1-5 TRBV2 CASRRQGSSNQPQHF TGTGCCAGCAGACGACAGGGCTCGAGCAATCAGCCCCAGCATTTT
NA NA TRBJ2-2 TRBV30 CAWSPGGREAGELFF TGTGCCTGGAGTCCGGGTGGCAGGGAGGCCGGGGAGCTGTTTTTT
NA TRBD2 TRBJ2-6 TRBV30 CAWSKVLAGAILSGANVLTF TGTGCCTGGAGTAAAGTCCTAGCGGGAGCCATACTCTCTGGGGCCAACGTCCTGACTTTC
NA NA TRBJ2-2 TRBV5-8 CASSLIQGANTGELFF TGTGCCAGCAGCTTAATACAGGGAGCGAACACCGGGGAGCTGTTTTTT
few TRBD1 TRBJ1-4 TRBV7-9 CASSLSGTGSNEKLFF TGTGCCAGCAGCTTAAGTGGGACAGGGAGTAATGAAAAACTGTTTTTT
NA TRBD2 TRBJ2-1 TRBV2 CASSPLGGGYNEQFF TGTGCCAGCAGCCCCTTGGGGGGGGGCTACAATGAGCAGTTCTTC
NA TRBD2 TRBJ2-7 TRBV28 CATLTSGDYEQYF TGTGCCACTCTCACTAGCGGGGATTACGAGCAGTACTTC
NA NA TRBJ1-1 TRBV28 CASSPGLNTEAFF TGTGCCAGCAGCCCCGGTCTGAACACTGAAGCTTTCTTT
NA NA TRBJ2-1 TRBV9 CASSSETGNNEQFF TGTGCCAGCAGCTCAGAGACTGGAAACAATGAGCAGTTCTTC
NA TRBD1 TRBJ1-5 TRBV7-8 CASSLWDRALNQPQHF TGTGCCAGCAGCTTATGGGACAGGGCCCTGAATCAGCCCCAGCATTTT
NA NA TRBJ2-3 TRBV7-9 CASSLTGQITDTQYF TGTGCCAGCAGCTTAACGGGACAAATCACAGATACGCAGTATTTT
NA NA TRBJ2-7 TRBV7-9 CASSLAAGIYEQYF TGTGCCAGCAGCTTAGCCGCAGGGATCTACGAGCAGTACTTC